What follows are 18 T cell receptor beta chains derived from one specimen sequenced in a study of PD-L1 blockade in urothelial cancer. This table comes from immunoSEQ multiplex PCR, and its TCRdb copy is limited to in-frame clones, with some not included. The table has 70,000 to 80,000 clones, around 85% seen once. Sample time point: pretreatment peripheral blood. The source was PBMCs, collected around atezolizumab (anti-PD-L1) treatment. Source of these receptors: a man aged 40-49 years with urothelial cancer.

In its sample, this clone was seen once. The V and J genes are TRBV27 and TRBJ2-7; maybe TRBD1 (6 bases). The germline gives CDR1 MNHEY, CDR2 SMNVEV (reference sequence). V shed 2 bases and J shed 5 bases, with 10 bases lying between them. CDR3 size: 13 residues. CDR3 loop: CASSLVQGNEQYF. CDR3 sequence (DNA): TGTGCCAGCAGTTTAGTCCAGGGGAACGAGCAGTACTTC.

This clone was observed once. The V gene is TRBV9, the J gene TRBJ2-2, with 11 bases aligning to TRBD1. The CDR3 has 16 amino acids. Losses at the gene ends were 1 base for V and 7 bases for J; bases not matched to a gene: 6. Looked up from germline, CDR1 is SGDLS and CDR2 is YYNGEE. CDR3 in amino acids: CASSVSGTGGIGELFF. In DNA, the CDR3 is TGTGCCAGCAGCGTATCCGGGACAGGGGGGATCGGGGAGCTGTTTTTT. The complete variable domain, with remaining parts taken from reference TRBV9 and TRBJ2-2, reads DSGVTQTPKHLITATGQRVTLRCSPRSGDLSVYWYQQSLDQGLQFLIQYYNGEERAKGNILERFSAQQFPDLHSELNLSSLELGDSALYFCASSVSGTGGIGELFFGEGSRLTVL.

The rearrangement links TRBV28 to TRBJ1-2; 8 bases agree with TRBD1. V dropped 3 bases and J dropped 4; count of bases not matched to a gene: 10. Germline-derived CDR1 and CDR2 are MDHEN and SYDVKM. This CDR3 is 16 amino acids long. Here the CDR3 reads CASSLALGGQVYGYTF. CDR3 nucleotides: TGTGCCAGCAGTTTGGCGTTAGGGGGACAGGTCTATGGCTACACCTTC.

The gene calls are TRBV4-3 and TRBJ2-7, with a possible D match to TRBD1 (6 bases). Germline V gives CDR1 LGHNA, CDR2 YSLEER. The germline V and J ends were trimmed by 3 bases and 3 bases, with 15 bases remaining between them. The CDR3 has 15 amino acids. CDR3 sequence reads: CASSQRVKQGYEQYF. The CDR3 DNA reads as TGCGCCAGCAGCCAGAGGGTAAAACAGGGCTACGAGCAGTACTTC.

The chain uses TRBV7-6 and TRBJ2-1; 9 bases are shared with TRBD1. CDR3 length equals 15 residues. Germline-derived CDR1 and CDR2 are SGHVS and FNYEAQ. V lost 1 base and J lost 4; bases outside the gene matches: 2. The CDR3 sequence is CASSLGGQGYNEQFF. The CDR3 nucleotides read TGTGCCAGCAGCTTAGGGGGACAGGGTTACAATGAGCAGTTCTTC.

The CDR3 coding sequence is TGCAGCGTTGAGGGGGCCGATTGGGACACTGAAGCTTTCTTT. It yields the protein CSVEGADWDTEAFF. This chain joins TRBV29-1 and TRBJ1-1, with D possibly TRBD1 on 6 matching bases. The CDR3 length is 14 residues. V was shortened by 3 bases and J by 3 bases, with 14 bases between the two germline ends. The germline CDR1 and CDR2 sequences are SQVTM and ANQGSEA.

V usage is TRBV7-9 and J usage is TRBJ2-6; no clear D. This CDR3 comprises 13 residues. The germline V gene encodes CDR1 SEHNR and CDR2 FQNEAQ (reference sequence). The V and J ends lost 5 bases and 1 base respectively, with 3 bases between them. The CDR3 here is CASSPSGANVLTF. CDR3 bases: TGTGCCAGCAGCCCTTCTGGGGCCAACGTCCTGACTTTC. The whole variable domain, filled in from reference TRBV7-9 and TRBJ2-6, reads DTGVSQNPRHKITKRGQNVTFRCDPISEHNRLYWYRQTLGQGPEFLTYFQNEAQLEKSRLLSDRFSAERPKGSFSTLEIQRTEQGDSAMYLCASSPSGANVLTFGAGSRLTVL.

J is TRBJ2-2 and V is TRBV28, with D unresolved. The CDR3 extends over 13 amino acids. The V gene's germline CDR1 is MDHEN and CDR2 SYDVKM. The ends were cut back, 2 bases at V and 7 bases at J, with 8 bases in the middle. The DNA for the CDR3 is TGTGCCAGCAGTTTACAGGTTATCGGGGAGCTGTTTTTT. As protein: CASSLQVIGELFF. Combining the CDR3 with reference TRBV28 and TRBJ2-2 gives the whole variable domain DVKVTQSSRYLVKRTGEKVFLECVQDMDHENMFWYRQDPGLGLRLIYFSYDVKMKEKGDIPEGYSVSREKKERFSLILESASTNQTSMYLCASSLQVIGELFFGEGSRLTVL.

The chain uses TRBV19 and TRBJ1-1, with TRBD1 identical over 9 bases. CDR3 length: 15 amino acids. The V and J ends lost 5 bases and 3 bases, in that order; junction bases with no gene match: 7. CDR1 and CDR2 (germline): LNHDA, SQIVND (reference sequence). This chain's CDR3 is CASSFRQGGDTEAFF. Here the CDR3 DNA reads TGTGCCAGTAGTTTTAGACAGGGGGGTGACACTGAAGCTTTCTTT.

The CDR3: CSADRGTEAFF. CDR3 sequence (DNA): TGCAGCGCCGACAGGGGCACTGAAGCTTTCTTT. V and J are TRBV29-1 and TRBJ1-1; 8 bases map to TRBD1. CDR1 is SQVTM and CDR2 is ANQGSEA in the germline V gene. The CDR3 totals 11 residues. Trimming cost V 7 bases and J 4 bases; bases outside gene matches: 2.

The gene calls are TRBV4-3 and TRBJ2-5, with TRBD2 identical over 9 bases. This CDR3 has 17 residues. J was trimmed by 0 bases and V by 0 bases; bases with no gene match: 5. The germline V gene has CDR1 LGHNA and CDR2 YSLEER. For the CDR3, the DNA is TGCGCCAGCAGCCAAGATGTCCTAGCGGGGCACCAAGAGACCCAGTACTTC. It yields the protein CASSQDVLAGHQETQYF.

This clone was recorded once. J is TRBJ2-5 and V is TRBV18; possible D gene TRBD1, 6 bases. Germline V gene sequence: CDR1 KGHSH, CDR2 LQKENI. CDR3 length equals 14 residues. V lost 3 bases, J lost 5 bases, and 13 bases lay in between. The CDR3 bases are TGTGCCAGCTCACCCACAGGGACATTTGAGACCCAGTACTTC. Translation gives CASSPTGTFETQYF.

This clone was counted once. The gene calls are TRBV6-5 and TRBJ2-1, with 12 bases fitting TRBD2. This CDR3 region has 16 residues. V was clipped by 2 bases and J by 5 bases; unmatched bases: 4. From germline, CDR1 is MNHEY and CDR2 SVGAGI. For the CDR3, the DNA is TGTGCCAGCAGTTACCGGACTAGCGGGAAAAACAATGAGCAGTTCTTC. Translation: CASSYRTSGKNNEQFF.

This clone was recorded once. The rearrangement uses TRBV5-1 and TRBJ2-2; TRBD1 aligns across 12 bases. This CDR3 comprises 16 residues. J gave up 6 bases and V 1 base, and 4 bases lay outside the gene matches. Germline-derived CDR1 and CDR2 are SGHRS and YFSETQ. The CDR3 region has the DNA TGCGCCAGCAGCTTGAAGGGGACAGGGGGCTCCGGGGAGCTGTTTTTT. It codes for CASSLKGTGGSGELFF.

The chain's CDR3 is CASSQSPDRRETETQYF. CDR3 coding DNA: TGCGCCAGCAGCCAATCCCCAGATCGGCGGGAGACGGAGACCCAGTACTTC. The V call is TRBV4-1, the J call TRBJ2-5, with TRBD2 matching over 7 bases. Germline loops: CDR1 MGHRA, CDR2 YSYEKL. The CDR3 is 17 residues long. Germline trimming cut 2 bases from V and 5 bases from J; bases unmatched to any gene: 14.

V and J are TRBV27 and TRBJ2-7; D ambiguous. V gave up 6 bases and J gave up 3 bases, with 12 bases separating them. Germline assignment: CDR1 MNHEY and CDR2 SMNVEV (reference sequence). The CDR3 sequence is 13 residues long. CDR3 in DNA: TGTGCCAGCAGCGTTTCGAACAGCTACGAGCAGTACTTC. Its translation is CASSVSNSYEQYF.

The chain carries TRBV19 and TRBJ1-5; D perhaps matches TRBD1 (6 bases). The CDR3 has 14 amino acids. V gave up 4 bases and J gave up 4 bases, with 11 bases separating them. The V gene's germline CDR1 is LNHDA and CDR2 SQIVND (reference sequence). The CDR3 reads CASSNLGGNQPQHF. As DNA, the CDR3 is TGTGCCAGTAGTAATCTAGGGGGAAATCAGCCCCAGCATTTT.

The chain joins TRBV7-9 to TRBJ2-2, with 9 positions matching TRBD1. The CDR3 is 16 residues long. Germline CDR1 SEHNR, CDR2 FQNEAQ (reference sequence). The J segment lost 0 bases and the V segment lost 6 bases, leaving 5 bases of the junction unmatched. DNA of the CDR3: TGTGCCAGCAGTCGAGGGACAGGGACGAACACCGGGGAGCTGTTTTTT. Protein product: CASSRGTGTNTGELFF. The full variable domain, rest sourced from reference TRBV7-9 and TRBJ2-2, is DTGVSQNPRHKITKRGQNVTFRCDPISEHNRLYWYRQTLGQGPEFLTYFQNEAQLEKSRLLSDRFSAERPKGSFSTLEIQRTEQGDSAMYLCASSRGTGTNTGELFFGEGSRLTVL.